This record looks at one TCR beta chain sequence and its context. This clonotype was observed many times. It has no known antigen specificity. One base away there is no much larger clone; base qualities are not given. Synovial fluid samples were matched to blood samples from the same ankylosing spondylitis patients. This record comes from a study of CD8 T cells in ankylosing spondylitis (TCRdb year 2017). Looking at the study overall: T cell receptor beta repertoires were profiled in healthy donors and ankylosing spondylitis patients so that disease-linked TCR variants could be found. The full study cohort was made up of about 25 ankylosing spondylitis patients and 95 to 130 healthy donors. Peripheral blood samples were taken, and synovial fluid was additionally collected from ankylosing spondylitis patients.

Reads for this sample came from an Illumina HiSeq 2500. Quantitative 5'-RACE with molecular barcodes was used to prepare TCR beta libraries. The study's own analysis went as follows. To identify disease-linked TCR variants, a new computational method was used, one built on a probabilistic model of VDJ rearrangement. TCRdb took the public reads, trimmed them with fastp at Q25, ran MiXCR for clone calling and kept in-frame beta chains. Each CDR3 protein gets just one entry, which takes the most common genes and DNA from the rows behind it. The authors' filters were not applied to this entry. Here the sample has some 150,000 distinct CDR3 sequences; approximately 48% occur a single time. In total, the top ten clones hold nearly 15% of the sample. V and J are trimmed by 0 bases and 3 bases, and the gene matches miss 5 bases of the junction. Spanning cysteine to phenylalanine, the CDR3 consists of 16 amino acids. Only the CDR3 region is kept as DNA, spanning 48 bases read in frame from base 1. Taken from the germline V gene (reference sequence), the CDR1 and CDR2 loops are DFQATT and SNEGSKA.

The investigation overall reported the following: A TCR beta motif made up of roughly eight highly homologous amino acid variants appeared to be characteristic of blood from ankylosing spondylitis patients. Some motif variants were previously reported in synovial fluid and blood of reactive arthritis patients, suggesting common disease-initiation mechanisms. Significant enrichment of the disease-linked clones was reported in matched synovial fluid samples from ankylosing spondylitis patients. A CD8+ phenotype was shown by the disease-linked clones, which were found at relatively low frequencies in peripheral blood.

The clonotype comes from a male donor with ankylosing spondylitis. This receptor chain uses TRBV20-1 and TRBJ2-2; TRBD2 matches 9 bases in the middle. Sequencing input: synovial fluid, either unsorted or a sorted T cell fraction (not recorded which). CDR3 region: CSARDGLAGHTGELFF. The nucleotide sequence reads as follows: TGCAGTGCTAGAGATGGGCTAGCGGGACACACCGGGGAGCTGTTTTTT.